Reported below is one TCR beta chain. Its antigen is as yet unknown. The data were taken from a study of T cell clones after liver transplantation. Study-level points and caveats: In two subjects, few donor cells limited the measurable donor-reactive repertoire.

The CDR3 runs to 18 residues. Trimming stripped 3 bases from V and 3 bases from J, with 21 bases between. Germline V gene sequence: CDR1 MGHRA, CDR2 YSYEKL. The repertoire was sequenced with immunoSEQ multiplex PCR; TCRdb's copy has only in-frame clones and lacks some. The table has over 60,000 clones, about four fifths seen once. The sequenced sample was CD4+ T cells from blood, obtained before liver transplant. The TCR originated in a human donor who received a liver transplant. The rearrangement uses TRBV4-1 and TRBJ1-5; a weak D match, TRBD1 (6 bases). CDR3 coding DNA: TGCGCCAGCAGCCAGGGCCTAGGGGGGCGCTTTCCCAATCAGCCCCAGCATTTT. Translated: CASSQGLGGRFPNQPQHF.